These 26 T cell receptor beta chains share one sample of origin, sequenced in a study of CD8 T cells in Susac syndrome. RNA totalling roughly 0.45 to 1 ug underwent reverse transcription with random hexamers. TCRdb independently ran MiXCR on the immunoSEQ multiplex PCR reads; one entry per CDR3 protein. The sample lists about 160,000 distinct CDR3 sequences; around 93% were seen once. The sequenced sample consisted of CD4+ T cells from PBMCs. These receptors originate from a human donor in good health.

The V and J genes are TRBV3-1 and TRBJ2-5; D is unclear. Germline CDR1 LGHDT, CDR2 YNNKEL (reference sequence). Trimming pared 2 bases from V and 2 bases from J, leaving 6 bases between. The CDR3 runs to 13 residues. CDR3 sequence: CASSQYGQETQYF. The CDR3, as DNA: TGTGCCAGCAGCCAATACGGACAAGAGACCCAGTACTTC.

This chain uses TRBV20-1 with TRBJ1-3, with D hard to call. Trimming took off 6 bases at V and 0 bases at J, with 18 bases between the two ends. The germline V gene has CDR1 DFQATT and CDR2 SNEGSKA (reference sequence). The CDR3 has 16 residues. CDR3 amino acids: CSALPIRDFSGNTIYF. In DNA, the CDR3 is TGCAGTGCGCTTCCCATTAGGGATTTCTCTGGAAACACCATATATTTT.

V is TRBV7-9 and J is TRBJ2-7; D remains unclear. Between the trimmed V and J ends, which lost 5 bases and 3 bases, there was a span of 14 bases. The CDR3 consists of 14 residues. CDR1 and CDR2 (germline): SEHNR, FQNEAQ (reference sequence). The CDR3 nucleotides read TGTGCCAGCAGCCCGGAAGAATGGGTCTACGAGCAGTACTTC. Residues: CASSPEEWVYEQYF.

The gene calls are TRBV2 and TRBJ1-2, with 7 bases matching TRBD1. The V gene end was trimmed by 2 bases and the J gene end by 4 bases; junction bases not matched to a gene: 4. Looked up from germline, CDR1 is SNHLY and CDR2 is FYNNEI. The CDR3 length is 14 residues. The CDR3 reads CASSEQGEIYGYTF. CDR3 in DNA: TGTGCCAGCAGTGAACAGGGGGAAATCTATGGCTACACCTTC.

This chain uses TRBV19 with TRBJ1-1; D remains unclear. Trimming cost V 10 bases and J 6 bases, with 24 bases left between them. The germline V gene encodes CDR1 LNHDA and CDR2 SQIVND (reference sequence). The CDR3 length is 15 residues. Written as DNA, the CDR3 is TGTGCCACCGGCCCTTCTTTCAGCTCCACGCCTGAAGCTTTCTTT. This sequence encodes CATGPSFSSTPEAFF.

The rearrangement joins TRBV18 to TRBJ1-5, with D unclear. The germline V gene has CDR1 KGHSH and CDR2 LQKENI. V dropped 2 bases and J dropped 3 bases, with 8 bases sitting between them. The CDR3 runs 14 residues. CDR3: CASSPGRYNQPQHF. The CDR3 DNA is TGTGCCAGCTCACCAGGTCGGTACAATCAGCCCCAGCATTTT.

This clonotype was seen once. The gene calls are TRBV19 and TRBJ1-5; TRBD1 matches at 8 bases. CDR1 and CDR2 (germline): LNHDA, SQIVND (reference sequence). CDR3 size: 13 residues. V lost 6 bases to trimming and J lost 7 bases; unmatched junction nucleotides: 5. Here the CDR3 DNA reads TGTGCCAGTAGCAGGACAGGGTCCCAGCCCCAGCATTTT. This encodes CASSRTGSQPQHF.

V gene TRBV25-1 combines with J gene TRBJ2-5; 10 bases align to TRBD2. This CDR3 spans 15 amino acids. Germline CDR1 MGHDK, CDR2 SYGVNS. Unmatched junction bases numbered 7, after V lost 4 bases and J lost 5 bases. CDR3 nucleotide sequence: TGTGCCAGCAGTGCTCAGCGGGGGGGCTTGGAGACCCAGTACTTC. Translating it yields CASSAQRGGLETQYF.

This rearrangement joins TRBV20-1 to TRBJ2-2; the D gene is possibly TRBD1 (6 bases). This CDR3 contains 15 residues. V was cut by 4 bases and J by 1 base, with 13 bases left in between. Germline assignment: CDR1 DFQATT and CDR2 SNEGSKA (reference sequence). The CDR3 bases are TGCAGTGCTACCCCGGGACACATGAACACCGGGGAGCTGTTTTTT. Translation gives CSATPGHMNTGELFF.

A single count supports this clonotype. The V gene is TRBV15, the J gene TRBJ2-5; D unclear. Germline V CDR1 and CDR2: LNHNV, YYDKDF (reference sequence). The CDR3 loop spans 14 amino acids. Trimming cost V 3 bases and J 5 bases, with 13 bases left between them. The chain's CDR3 is CATSSTAPGETQYF. In DNA form, the CDR3 reads TGTGCCACCAGCAGCACAGCCCCCGGCGAGACCCAGTACTTC. The full variable domain, in which reference TRBV15 and TRBJ2-5 provide the parts outside the CDR3, is DAMVIQNPRYQVTQFGKPVTLSCSQTLNHNVMYWYQQKSSQAPKLLFHYYDKDFNNEADTPDNFQSRRPNTSFCFLDIRSPGLGDTAMYLCATSSTAPGETQYFGPGTRLLVL.

The chain's CDR3 is CASSMDNRPVAQHF. The CDR3 bases are TGTGCCAGTAGTATGGATAACAGGCCCGTTGCCCAGCATTTT. The gene calls are TRBV19 and TRBJ1-5, with D possibly TRBD1 on 5 matching bases. V lost 3 bases and J lost 11, with 17 bases in between. The CDR3 runs 14 residues. Germline CDR1 is LNHDA and CDR2 is SQIVND (reference sequence).

The CDR3 DNA reads TGCAGCGTTGAAGATAGGGAGGGATGGAATGAGCAGTTCTTC. Protein: CSVEDREGWNEQFF. The chain has TRBV29-1 and TRBJ2-1; 7 bases map to TRBD2. Germline CDR1 is SQVTM and CDR2 is ANQGSEA. CDR3 length: 14 amino acids. The trim removed 0 bases at V and 7 bases at J, leaving 6 bases unmatched.

The chain carries TRBV6-2 or TRBV6-3 and TRBJ2-5; possibly TRBD1 for D (6 bases). The CDR3 totals 12 residues. With 10 bases removed from V and 5 bases from J, the gap between germline ends came to 14 bases. Germline V gene sequence: CDR1 MNHEY, CDR2 SVGEGT. Here the CDR3 DNA reads TGTGCCACTACCGACAGGTCTGAGACCCAGTACTTC. Protein product: CATTDRSETQYF.

The CDR3 is CASSASGVDTQYF. For the CDR3, the DNA is TGTGCCAGCAGTGCTAGCGGGGTAGATACGCAGTATTTT. The rearrangement links TRBV25-1 to TRBJ2-3; 9 nucleotides line up with TRBD2. The V and J ends lost 4 bases and 5 bases, in that order; junction bases with no gene match: 1. Germline CDR1 reads MGHDK; CDR2 reads SYGVNS. This CDR3 spans 13 amino acids.

The genes are TRBV23-1 and TRBJ2-7, with D possibly matching TRBD1 (6 bases). TRBV23-1 is labeled an ORF, and its function is uncertain. This CDR3 comprises 15 residues. V shed 3 bases and J shed 1 base, with 13 bases lying between them. The CDR3, as DNA: TGCGCCAGCAGTCAGAAACAGGGACATTCCTACGAGCAGTACTTC. Translation gives CASSQKQGHSYEQYF.

V and J are TRBV19 and TRBJ1-1, with no clear D. Germline CDR1 is LNHDA and CDR2 is SQIVND (reference sequence). Trimming left V 7 bases short and J 7 bases short, with 16 bases between. This CDR3 region has 13 residues. This CDR3 is CASTSWGIGEAFF. The CDR3, as DNA: TGTGCCAGTACCTCATGGGGTATCGGTGAAGCTTTCTTT.

The chain links TRBV5-4 to TRBJ2-7; tentatively, D is TRBD2 (5 bases). The CDR3 consists of 14 residues. Germline values: CDR1 SGHNT, CDR2 YYREEE (reference sequence). V shed 3 bases and J shed 2 bases, with 12 bases lying between them. The CDR3 coding sequence is TGTGCCAGCAGCTCCCGAGCCGGGGCCTACGAGCAGTACTTC. Translated, it gives CASSSRAGAYEQYF.

This chain uses TRBV19 with TRBJ1-1, with D unclear. V was shortened by 9 bases and J by 1 base, with 6 bases between the two germline ends. Per germline, CDR1 LNHDA and CDR2 SQIVND (reference sequence). This CDR3 comprises 11 residues. Written as DNA, the CDR3 is TGTGCCAGCCCTGGGAACACTGAAGCTTTCTTT. Translation: CASPGNTEAFF.

The chain recombines TRBV7-2 with TRBJ1-1; D remains unclear. Trimming shortened V by 8 bases and J by 0 bases, and 10 bases separated the two germline ends. The CDR3 extends over 13 amino acids. The germline gives CDR1 SGHTA, CDR2 FQGNSA. The CDR3 DNA reads TGTGCCAGCGGGCAGCACATGAACACTGAAGCTTTCTTT. It codes for CASGQHMNTEAFF.

The V gene is TRBV9, the J gene TRBJ2-3, with D maybe TRBD1 (6 bases). V lost 4 bases and J 1 base, leaving 13 bases between the germline ends. Germline CDR1 is SGDLS and CDR2 is YYNGEE. The CDR3 has 15 residues. The CDR3 bases are TGTGCCAGCAGCCGTACAGGGATGGGCACAGATACGCAGTATTTT. Translated: CASSRTGMGTDTQYF.

The rearrangement links TRBV20-1 to TRBJ1-4; 8 nucleotides align to TRBD1. Germline CDR1 reads DFQATT; CDR2 reads SNEGSKA (reference sequence). V was pared by 7 bases and J by 4 bases, with 5 bases of the junction left unmatched. The CDR3 covers 13 residues. The CDR3 DNA follows: TGCAGTGTCATCGACAGGGGTAATGAAAAACTGTTTTTT. Translation: CSVIDRGNEKLFF.

This chain connects TRBV5-1 to TRBJ2-7; 8 nucleotides align to TRBD2. Germline values: CDR1 SGHRS, CDR2 YFSETQ. This CDR3 has 14 amino acids. Losses at the gene ends were 4 bases for V and 3 bases for J; bases not matched to a gene: 6. The DNA for the CDR3 is TGCGCCAGCAGCCGGGAGGGGCAGGGCTACGAGCAGTACTTC. This codes for CASSREGQGYEQYF.

The V gene is TRBV19, the J gene TRBJ2-5; no definite D call. V was pared by 3 bases and J by 1 base, with 6 bases between. This CDR3 region has 13 residues. Germline values: CDR1 LNHDA, CDR2 SQIVND (reference sequence). The CDR3 DNA sequence: TGTGCCAGTAGTATCACGGTCCAAGAGACCCAGTACTTC. This sequence encodes CASSITVQETQYF.

The CDR3 nucleotides are TGTGCCAGCAGACTCGAGGGCCCAGGCTATGGCTACACCTTC. This gives the protein CASRLEGPGYGYTF. The rearrangement uses TRBV5-6 and TRBJ1-2; D call uncertain. V was cut by 5 bases and J by 4 bases, with 15 bases left in between. CDR1 is SGHDT, CDR2 YYEEEE, per germline. The length of the CDR3 is 14 residues.

The chain uses TRBV18 and TRBJ1-5; 7 bases are a match to TRBD1. The CDR3 has 14 residues. With V trimmed by 2 bases and J by 5 bases, 3 bases remained unmatched. Germline CDR1 and CDR2: KGHSH and LQKENI. The CDR3 DNA follows: TGTGCCAGCTCACCAAGTACAGGGGATCAGCCCCAGCATTTT. Translating gives CASSPSTGDQPQHF.

There are a few counts of this clonotype. The chain uses TRBV29-1 and TRBJ1-1; D gene uncertain. The V gene's germline CDR1 is SQVTM and CDR2 ANQGSEA. The CDR3 sequence is 11 residues long. This chain's CDR3 is CSASENTEAFF. The CDR3, as DNA: TGCAGTGCCTCGGAGAACACTGAAGCTTTCTTT.